This T cell receptor (beta chain) was identified in a study of T cell responses to AZD1222 COVID-19 vaccine. General study findings and limits: The span of vaccine-associated CD4 TCRs extended across spike, with dominance at 160-218 and 743-854. Spike-specific TCRs gained breadth and depth after people received two AZD1222 doses. At study baseline, merely more than 5 AZD1222 recipients were seropositive. Donors, mostly white British, included more females; clonal diversity was possibly underestimated.

CDR3 length equals 15 residues. The junction had 5 bases not matched to a gene; V was cut back by 1 base and J by 3 bases. CDR1 and CDR2 (germline): SGHRS, YFSETQ. Assay used: immunoSEQ multiplex PCR; TCRdb lists only in-frame clones, some missing. Here the sample spans some 50,000 clones, approximately 84% being singletons. Details on this clone: What it recognizes is unknown.

J is TRBJ1-1 and V is TRBV5-1, with 8 bases that match TRBD1. This clonotype was sampled from an adult in good health. The sample was peripheral blood, taken on day 0 of AZD1222 vaccination. In DNA, the CDR3 is TGCGCCAGCAGCTTGCGGACAGGGTCGGACACTGAAGCTTTCTTT. Its translation: CASSLRTGSDTEAFF.